This TCR beta chain emerged from a study of control samples from healthy donors and cancer patients. Repertoires were generated with immunoSEQ multiplex PCR, while TCRdb's copy carries only in-frame clones and drops some. The sample includes 150,000 to 200,000 clones, approximately 94% of them seen just once. The sequence derives from a man in his 60s with colorectal cancer. Sequenced sample: PBMCs.

CDR3 in DNA: TGTGCCAGCAGCTCCCGAGCGGGGGGGCGAGATGAGCAGTTCTTC. This encodes CASSSRAGGRDEQFF. This chain connects TRBV11-3 to TRBJ2-1; 10 nucleotides match TRBD2. This CDR3 region has 15 residues. J was trimmed by 8 bases and V by 4 bases; bases with no gene match: 8. Germline V gives CDR1 SGHNT, CDR2 YENEEA.